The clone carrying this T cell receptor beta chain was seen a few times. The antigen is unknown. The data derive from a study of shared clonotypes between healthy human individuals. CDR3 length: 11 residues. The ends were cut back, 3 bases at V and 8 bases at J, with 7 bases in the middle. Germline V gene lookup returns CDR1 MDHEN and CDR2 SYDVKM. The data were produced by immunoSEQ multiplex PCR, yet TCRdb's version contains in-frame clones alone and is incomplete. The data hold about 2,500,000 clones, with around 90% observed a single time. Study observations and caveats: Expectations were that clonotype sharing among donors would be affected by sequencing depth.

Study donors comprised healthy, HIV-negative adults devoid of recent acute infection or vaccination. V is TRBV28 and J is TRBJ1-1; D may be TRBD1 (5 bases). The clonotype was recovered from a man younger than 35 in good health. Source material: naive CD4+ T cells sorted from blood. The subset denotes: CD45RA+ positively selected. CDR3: CASSFRDEAFF. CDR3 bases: TGTGCCAGCAGTTTCCGGGACGAAGCTTTCTTT.